A single sample gave rise to the 6 T cell receptor beta chains below, sequenced in a study of early T cells in non-severe SARS-CoV-2 infection. TCRdb reprocessed the 5' RACE reads via MiXCR and lists one record per CDR3 protein. Seen here are more than 85,000 distinct CDR3 sequences, roughly an eighth observed once, and the top ten hold 3.5% to 4%. Sequencing used whole blood, obtained at baseline. The receptors were sampled from an adult who was a healthcare worker with PCR-confirmed SARS-CoV-2 infection or an uninfected control (not recorded which).

A few counts support this clonotype. The chain's CDR3 is CASNIRQGSNTGELFF. DNA of the CDR3: TGTGCCAGCAACATTCGACAGGGTTCGAACACCGGGGAGCTGTTTTTT. The chain combines TRBV7-9 with TRBJ2-2; 7 nucleotides match TRBD1. The CDR3 loop spans 16 amino acids. V lost 7 bases, J lost 0 bases, and 8 bases stayed unmatched. CDR1 and CDR2 (germline): SEHNR, FQNEAQ (reference sequence).

In its sample, this clonotype was seen a few times. J is TRBJ2-2 and V is TRBV20-1; 7 bases are a match to TRBD2. The CDR3 runs 17 residues. Germline lookup yields CDR1 DFQATT and CDR2 SNEGSKA (reference sequence). After removal of 3 bases from V and 4 bases from J, the junction contained 14 bases not matched to a gene. CDR3 in DNA: TGCAGTGCTAGTGGTCTTGCCGCGGGAGCGGGCACCGGGGAGCTGTTTTTT. This encodes CSASGLAAGAGTGELFF.

This chain uses TRBV9 with TRBJ2-5; D call uncertain. With 0 bases removed from V and 4 bases from J, the gap between germline ends came to 7 bases. Germline V lookup: CDR1 SGDLS, CDR2 YYNGEE. The CDR3 is 13 residues long. DNA of the CDR3: TGTGCCAGCAGCGTAGTACCGAGAGAGACCCAGTACTTC. Amino acids: CASSVVPRETQYF.

This clonotype was seen only a few times. This chain links TRBV29-1 with TRBJ2-1, with 10 bases fitting TRBD2. Germline CDR1 SQVTM, CDR2 ANQGSEA. The CDR3 is made up of 15 amino acids. V lost 3 bases and J lost 2; bases outside the gene matches: 4. The CDR3 coding sequence is TGCAGCGTTGAGAAAGCGGGGGGGACCTACAATGAGCAGTTCTTC. Amino acids: CSVEKAGGTYNEQFF.

The rearrangement uses TRBV18 and TRBJ1-5; no clear D gene. In germline, CDR1 is KGHSH, CDR2 LQKENI. The CDR3 spans 15 residues. Trimming left V 5 bases short and J 0 bases short, with 11 bases between. For the CDR3, the DNA is TGTGCCAGCTCATCCGGGATCAATAGCAATCAGCCCCAGCATTTT. This gives the protein CASSSGINSNQPQHF.

This clonotype showed up many times. The chain is built from TRBV19 and TRBJ2-5; TRBD2 aligns across 12 bases. V shed 6 bases and J 1 base; nucleotides not matched to a gene: 3. From germline, CDR1 is LNHDA and CDR2 SQIVND (reference sequence). CDR3 length: 15 amino acids. CDR3 nucleotide sequence: TGTGCCAGTAGCCCTAGCGGGAGGGTCCAAGAGACCCAGTACTTC. Its translation: CASSPSGRVQETQYF.